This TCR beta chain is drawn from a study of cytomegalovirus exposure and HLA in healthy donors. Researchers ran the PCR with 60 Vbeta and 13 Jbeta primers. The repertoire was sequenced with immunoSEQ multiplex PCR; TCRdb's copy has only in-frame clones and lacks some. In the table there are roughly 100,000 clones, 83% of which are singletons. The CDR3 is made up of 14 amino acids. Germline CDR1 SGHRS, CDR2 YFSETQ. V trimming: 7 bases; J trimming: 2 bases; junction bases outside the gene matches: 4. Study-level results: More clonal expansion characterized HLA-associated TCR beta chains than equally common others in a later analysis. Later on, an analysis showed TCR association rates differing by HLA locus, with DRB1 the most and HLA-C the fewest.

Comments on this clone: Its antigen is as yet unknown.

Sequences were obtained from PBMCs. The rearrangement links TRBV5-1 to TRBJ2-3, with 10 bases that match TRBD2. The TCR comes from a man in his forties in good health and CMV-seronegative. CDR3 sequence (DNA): TGCGCCAGCTCCCTAGCGGGAGTCACAGATACGCAGTATTTT. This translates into CASSLAGVTDTQYF.